This T cell receptor (beta chain) emerged from a study of T cell repertoires in cytomegalovirus infection (dated by TCRdb to about 2019). Regarding the complete study: Donor HLA type was relevant to the analysis, as public TCR beta signatures indicated carriage of CMV infection together with the matching HLA type.

To note about this clonotype: There is no known antigen for this receptor. Within one base of it there is no much larger clone, and no base qualities were kept.

CDR1 and CDR2 were assigned from the germline V gene as MNHEY and SVGEGT. Germline trimming: 6 bases from V, 10 bases from J; junction bases outside gene matches: 19. The CDR3 spans 17 residues, from the cysteine through the phenylalanine. CDR3 DNA is the only sequence kept; it has 51 bases, read in frame from the first base. What the work shows at the level of the full study, not this receptor alone: In both this cohort and an independent roughly 400-donor cohort, the cumulative frequency of public TCR beta family members distinguished carriers of CMV infection plus the relevant HLA type. The ex vivo response was dominated by HLA-C-restricted CMV-specific TCR beta clonotypes, which also provided the single most frequent clonotype in two of eight donors.

Instrument used: Illumina HiSeq 1500. The public reads were quality trimmed at Q25 with fastp and then assembled into clones with MiXCR by TCRdb, keeping productive beta chains. CDR3 protein sequences are deduplicated, and each keeps its most common genes and DNA. In this sample the table shows 150,000 to 200,000 distinct CDR3 sequences, about 28% of which occur a single time. The ten top clones hold approximately 30% of the sample. The chain couples TRBV6-2 or TRBV6-3 to TRBJ2-1, with 9 junctional bases fitting TRBD1. This sequence was found in a human donor in good health (CMV status not recorded). Some clones in this sample may be carry-over from other donors' samples. Input material: PBMCs. The CDR3 sequence is CASSADRTGGLSREQFF. The nucleotide sequence is TGTGCCAGCAGCGCCGACCGTACAGGGGGCTTATCAAGGGAGCAGTTCTTC.